This is a list of T cell receptor beta chains from one sample in a study of T cell responses to AZD1222 COVID-19 vaccine. Sequencing used immunoSEQ multiplex PCR; TCRdb keeps in-frame clones, though not all of them. The repertoire has about 140,000 clones, around 93% of them found once; the top ten carry 2.8%. Here the sequenced sample was peripheral blood, taken on day 0 of AZD1222 vaccination. The source of these receptors is an adult in good health. Both conserved end residues are part of each CDR3. Fields, in order: D gene, clone size, J gene, V gene, CDR3 protein, CDR3 DNA. A D gene is named only where the DNA matches it firmly. Clone size appears in some rows only: once, few, many, or a class for an expanded clone.

- | - | TRBJ2-5 | TRBV3-1/TRBV3-2 | CASSGLGETQYF | TGTGCCAGCAGCGGATTGGGGGAGACCCAGTACTTC
TRBD1 | - | TRBJ2-5 | TRBV5-7 | CASSPISIRTGGETQYF | TGTGCCAGCAGCCCAATCTCTATCCGGACAGGGGGAGAGACCCAGTACTTC
- | - | TRBJ2-7 | TRBV24-1 | CATSDRGTYEQYF | TGTGCCACCAGTGACCGCGGGACCTACGAGCAGTACTTC
- | - | TRBJ2-1 | TRBV6-2/TRBV6-3 | CASSYREDYNEQFF | TGTGCCAGCAGTTACCGGGAAGACTACAATGAGCAGTTCTTC
TRBD1 | - | TRBJ1-2 | TRBV11-3 | CASSAEGQGERNDGYTF | TGTGCCAGCAGCGCCGAAGGACAGGGGGAAAGGAATGATGGCTACACCTTC
TRBD1 | once | TRBJ2-7 | TRBV28 | CASSSTGGNEQYF | TGTGCCAGCAGTTCGACAGGGGGCAATGAGCAGTACTTC
- | - | TRBJ1-1 | TRBV5-4 | CASSRQGATEAFF | TGTGCCAGCAGCCGGCAGGGCGCCACTGAAGCTTTCTTT
- | - | TRBJ1-1 | TRBV11-3 | CASSPRGGNTEAFF | TGTGCCAGCAGCCCCCGGGGGGGGAACACTGAAGCTTTCTTT
- | - | TRBJ2-1 | TRBV24-1 | CATTEGQGHEQFF | TGTGCCACCACCGAGGGCCAAGGGCATGAGCAGTTCTTC
- | once | TRBJ2-2 | TRBV3-1/TRBV3-2 | CASSLGALNTGELFF | TGTGCCAGCAGCTTGGGGGCCTTGAACACCGGGGAGCTGTTTTTT
- | few | TRBJ2-2 | TRBV6-4 | CASSDSPSGELFF | TGTGCCAGCAGTGACTCGCCTAGCGGGGAGCTGTTTTTT
TRBD1 | - | TRBJ1-2 | TRBV7-2 | CASSPEPGDRGNLGGYTF | TGTGCCAGCAGCCCCGAGCCGGGGGACAGGGGGAATCTCGGTGGCTACACCTTC
TRBD2 | - | TRBJ2-7 | TRBV2 | CASSEAPRGGAEQYF | TGTGCCAGCAGTGAAGCCCCGCGCGGGGGAGCCGAGCAGTACTTC
- | - | TRBJ2-2 | TRBV28 | CASSLVNTGELFF | TGTGCCAGCAGTTTAGTCAACACCGGGGAGCTGTTTTTT
TRBD1 | - | TRBJ1-5 | TRBV5-1 | CASSLVGGTDQPQHF | TGCGCCAGCAGCTTGGTAGGGGGGACAGATCAGCCCCAGCATTTT
- | - | TRBJ1-5 | TRBV2 | CASSVRVTFNQPQHF | TGTGCCAGCAGTGTTCGAGTAACATTCAATCAGCCCCAGCATTTT
- | - | TRBJ1-6 | TRBV7-8 | CASSPTRQFYNSPLHF | TGTGCCAGCAGCCCTACCAGACAGTTTTATAATTCACCCCTCCACTTT
- | once | TRBJ1-5 | TRBV21-1 | CASSKGVNQPQHF | TGTGCCAGCAGCAAAGGGGTAAATCAGCCCCAGCATTTT
- | few | TRBJ1-5 | TRBV6-5 | CASSPGGIGNQPQHF | TGTGCCAGCAGTCCCGGAGGGATCGGCAATCAGCCCCAGCATTTT
- | few | TRBJ1-5 | TRBV2 | CASSAPSQPQHF | TGTGCCAGCAGTGCTCCTTCCCAGCCCCAGCATTTT
- | - | TRBJ1-6 | TRBV6-5 | CASSSVGQPLHF | TGTGCCAGCAGTTCGGTCGGGCAGCCCCTCCACTTT
- | - | TRBJ1-2 | TRBV6-4 | CASSDSMASDGYTF | TGTGCCAGCAGTGACTCGATGGCTAGCGATGGCTACACCTTC
- | - | TRBJ2-3 | TRBV5-1 | CASSLAWDSRGVDTQYF | TGCGCCAGCAGCTTGGCCTGGGATAGCAGGGGTGTAGATACGCAGTATTTT
- | - | TRBJ2-7 | TRBV29-1 | CSVEYRGAAYEQYF | TGCAGCGTTGAATATAGAGGGGCAGCTTACGAGCAGTACTTC
- | - | TRBJ1-5 | TRBV28 | CASSLGRINQPQHF | TGTGCCAGCAGTTTGGGACGGATAAATCAGCCCCAGCATTTT
- | - | TRBJ1-1 | TRBV15 | CATSRATTNTEAFF | TGTGCCACCAGCAGAGCCACCACGAACACTGAAGCTTTCTTT
- | - | TRBJ1-2 | TRBV24-1 | CATSDLSRNYGYTF | TGTGCCACCAGTGATTTAAGTAGAAACTATGGCTACACCTTC
- | - | TRBJ1-1 | TRBV4-1 | CASSQDIGGTEAFF | TGCGCCAGCAGCCAAGATATCGGGGGCACTGAAGCTTTCTTT
- | - | TRBJ1-3 | TRBV28 | CASSFQPSSGNTIYF | TGTGCCAGCTCGTTCCAGCCAAGCTCTGGAAACACCATATATTTT
- | - | TRBJ2-1 | TRBV4-1 | CASSQGPDVLNEQFF | TGCGCCAGCAGCCAAGGCCCCGACGTCCTCAATGAGCAGTTCTTC
- | - | TRBJ1-6 | TRBV19 | CASSESPLHF | TGTGCCAGTAGTGAGTCACCCCTCCACTTT
- | - | TRBJ1-1 | TRBV11-3 | CASSLVRTEAFF | TGTGCCAGCAGCTTAGTTCGCACTGAAGCTTTCTTT
- | few | TRBJ1-5 | TRBV19 | CASSISSQPQHF | TGTGCCAGTAGTATAAGTAGTCAGCCCCAGCATTTT
TRBD2 | - | TRBJ2-3 | TRBV2 | CASRETGTSATDTQYF | TGTGCCAGCAGAGAGACCGGGACTAGCGCCACAGATACGCAGTATTTT
TRBD2 | - | TRBJ2-1 | TRBV5-1 | CASSLEGLAYNEQFF | TGCGCCAGCAGCTTGGAAGGACTAGCTTACAATGAGCAGTTCTTC
- | - | TRBJ2-2 | TRBV9 | CASSVGTNTGELFF | TGTGCCAGCAGCGTCGGTACTAACACCGGGGAGCTGTTTTTT
TRBD1 | - | TRBJ1-3 | TRBV6-5 | CASRAGQGAGNTIYF | TGTGCCAGCAGAGCGGGACAGGGGGCTGGAAACACCATATATTTT
- | - | TRBJ1-1 | TRBV2 | CASSYETGYTEAFF | TGTGCCAGCAGTTACGAAACAGGGTACACTGAAGCTTTCTTT
- | - | TRBJ1-3 | TRBV4-3 | CASSQDSPVNSGNTIYF | TGCGCCAGCAGCCAAGATAGTCCGGTTAACTCTGGAAACACCATATATTTT
- | - | TRBJ2-6 | TRBV4-1 | CASSPGPGGANVLTF | TGCGCCAGCAGCCCTGGACCTGGCGGGGCCAACGTCCTGACTTTC
- | - | TRBJ1-1 | TRBV7-3 | CASSQGMNTEAFF | TGTGCCAGCAGCCAGGGGATGAACACTGAAGCTTTCTTT
- | few | TRBJ2-7 | TRBV19 | CASSKDGSFYEQYF | TGTGCCAGTAGTAAGGACGGGAGCTTCTACGAGCAGTACTTC
- | - | TRBJ1-3 | TRBV4-1 | CASSQEDRFSGNTIYF | TGCGCCAGCAGCCAGGAAGACAGGTTCTCTGGAAACACCATATATTTT
TRBD1 | - | TRBJ1-1 | TRBV28 | CASSPMTGMNTEAFF | TGTGCCAGCAGCCCTATGACAGGGATGAACACTGAAGCTTTCTTT
- | - | TRBJ1-1 | TRBV10-3 | CAISRQEMNTEAFF | TGTGCCATCAGCAGACAGGAGATGAACACTGAAGCTTTCTTT
- | - | TRBJ1-2 | TRBV7-9 | CASSLQENNYGYTF | TGTGCCAGCAGCTTACAGGAAAATAACTATGGCTACACCTTC
- | - | TRBJ1-2 | TRBV30 | CAWQPRSGTTYGGYTF | TGTGCCTGGCAGCCGAGGAGTGGCACCACTTATGGCGGCTACACCTTC
TRBD2 | - | TRBJ2-2 | TRBV4-3 | CASSQDLLAGNGELFF | TGCGCCAGCAGCCAAGATCTGCTAGCGGGGAATGGGGAGCTGTTTTTT
- | - | TRBJ1-2 | TRBV19 | CASSMTDYGSTRGYTF | TGTGCCAGTAGTATGACCGATTACGGATCTACTCGTGGCTACACCTTC
TRBD2 | - | TRBJ2-7 | TRBV19 | CASTPGRGDYEQYF | TGTGCCAGTACCCCGGGGAGGGGCGACTACGAGCAGTACTTC
- | once | TRBJ1-4 | TRBV27 | CASTPFPSYEKLFF | TGTGCCAGCACCCCGTTCCCCTCCTATGAAAAACTGTTTTTT
TRBD1 | - | TRBJ2-7 | TRBV28 | CATGTVYEQYF | TGTGCCACCGGGACAGTTTACGAGCAGTACTTC
TRBD1 | - | TRBJ1-4 | TRBV5-1 | CASSPTGQGVEKLFF | TGCGCCAGCAGCCCTACGGGACAGGGGGTTGAAAAACTGTTTTTT
- | - | TRBJ2-5 | TRBV18 | CASSPPGREQETQYF | TGTGCCAGCTCACCACCTGGTCGGGAACAAGAGACCCAGTACTTC